The present entry profiles one TCR beta chain with its context. Compared with germline, one end of the junction differs, possibly owing to a read error. cDNA specific to TCR beta was made from around 530 ng of total RNA, with a constant-region primer employed for priming. For TCR beta, libraries were produced by three nested multiplex PCR rounds using slightly modified ARM-PCR. Investigators reported that the first two PCR rounds, at roughly 10 cycles each, used TRBV1-TRBV30 forward primers with a C-beta reverse primer. One entry per CDR3 protein, called by TCRdb with MiXCR from the multiplex PCR reads. The table lists some 320,000 distinct CDR3 sequences, 60% to 80% of them singletons. Blood RNA originated from unsorted whole blood, with germline DNA additionally extracted. The germline CDR1 and CDR2 sequences are MDHEN and SYDVKM. This CDR3 is 12 amino acids long. The data belong to a study of tumor-infiltrating lymphocytes in primary liver carcinoma. Study summary: All patients, whether men or women, fell within 30 to 69 years of age.

The clonotype originates from a man in his forties with primary liver carcinoma and hepatitis B virus infection. The specimen sequenced was peripheral blood. V and J are TRBV28 and TRBJ2-3, with D hard to call. CDR3 in amino acids: CVSRGTRDTQYF. The CDR3 nucleotides read TGTGTCAGCAGAGGAACCAGGGATACGCAGTATTTT.